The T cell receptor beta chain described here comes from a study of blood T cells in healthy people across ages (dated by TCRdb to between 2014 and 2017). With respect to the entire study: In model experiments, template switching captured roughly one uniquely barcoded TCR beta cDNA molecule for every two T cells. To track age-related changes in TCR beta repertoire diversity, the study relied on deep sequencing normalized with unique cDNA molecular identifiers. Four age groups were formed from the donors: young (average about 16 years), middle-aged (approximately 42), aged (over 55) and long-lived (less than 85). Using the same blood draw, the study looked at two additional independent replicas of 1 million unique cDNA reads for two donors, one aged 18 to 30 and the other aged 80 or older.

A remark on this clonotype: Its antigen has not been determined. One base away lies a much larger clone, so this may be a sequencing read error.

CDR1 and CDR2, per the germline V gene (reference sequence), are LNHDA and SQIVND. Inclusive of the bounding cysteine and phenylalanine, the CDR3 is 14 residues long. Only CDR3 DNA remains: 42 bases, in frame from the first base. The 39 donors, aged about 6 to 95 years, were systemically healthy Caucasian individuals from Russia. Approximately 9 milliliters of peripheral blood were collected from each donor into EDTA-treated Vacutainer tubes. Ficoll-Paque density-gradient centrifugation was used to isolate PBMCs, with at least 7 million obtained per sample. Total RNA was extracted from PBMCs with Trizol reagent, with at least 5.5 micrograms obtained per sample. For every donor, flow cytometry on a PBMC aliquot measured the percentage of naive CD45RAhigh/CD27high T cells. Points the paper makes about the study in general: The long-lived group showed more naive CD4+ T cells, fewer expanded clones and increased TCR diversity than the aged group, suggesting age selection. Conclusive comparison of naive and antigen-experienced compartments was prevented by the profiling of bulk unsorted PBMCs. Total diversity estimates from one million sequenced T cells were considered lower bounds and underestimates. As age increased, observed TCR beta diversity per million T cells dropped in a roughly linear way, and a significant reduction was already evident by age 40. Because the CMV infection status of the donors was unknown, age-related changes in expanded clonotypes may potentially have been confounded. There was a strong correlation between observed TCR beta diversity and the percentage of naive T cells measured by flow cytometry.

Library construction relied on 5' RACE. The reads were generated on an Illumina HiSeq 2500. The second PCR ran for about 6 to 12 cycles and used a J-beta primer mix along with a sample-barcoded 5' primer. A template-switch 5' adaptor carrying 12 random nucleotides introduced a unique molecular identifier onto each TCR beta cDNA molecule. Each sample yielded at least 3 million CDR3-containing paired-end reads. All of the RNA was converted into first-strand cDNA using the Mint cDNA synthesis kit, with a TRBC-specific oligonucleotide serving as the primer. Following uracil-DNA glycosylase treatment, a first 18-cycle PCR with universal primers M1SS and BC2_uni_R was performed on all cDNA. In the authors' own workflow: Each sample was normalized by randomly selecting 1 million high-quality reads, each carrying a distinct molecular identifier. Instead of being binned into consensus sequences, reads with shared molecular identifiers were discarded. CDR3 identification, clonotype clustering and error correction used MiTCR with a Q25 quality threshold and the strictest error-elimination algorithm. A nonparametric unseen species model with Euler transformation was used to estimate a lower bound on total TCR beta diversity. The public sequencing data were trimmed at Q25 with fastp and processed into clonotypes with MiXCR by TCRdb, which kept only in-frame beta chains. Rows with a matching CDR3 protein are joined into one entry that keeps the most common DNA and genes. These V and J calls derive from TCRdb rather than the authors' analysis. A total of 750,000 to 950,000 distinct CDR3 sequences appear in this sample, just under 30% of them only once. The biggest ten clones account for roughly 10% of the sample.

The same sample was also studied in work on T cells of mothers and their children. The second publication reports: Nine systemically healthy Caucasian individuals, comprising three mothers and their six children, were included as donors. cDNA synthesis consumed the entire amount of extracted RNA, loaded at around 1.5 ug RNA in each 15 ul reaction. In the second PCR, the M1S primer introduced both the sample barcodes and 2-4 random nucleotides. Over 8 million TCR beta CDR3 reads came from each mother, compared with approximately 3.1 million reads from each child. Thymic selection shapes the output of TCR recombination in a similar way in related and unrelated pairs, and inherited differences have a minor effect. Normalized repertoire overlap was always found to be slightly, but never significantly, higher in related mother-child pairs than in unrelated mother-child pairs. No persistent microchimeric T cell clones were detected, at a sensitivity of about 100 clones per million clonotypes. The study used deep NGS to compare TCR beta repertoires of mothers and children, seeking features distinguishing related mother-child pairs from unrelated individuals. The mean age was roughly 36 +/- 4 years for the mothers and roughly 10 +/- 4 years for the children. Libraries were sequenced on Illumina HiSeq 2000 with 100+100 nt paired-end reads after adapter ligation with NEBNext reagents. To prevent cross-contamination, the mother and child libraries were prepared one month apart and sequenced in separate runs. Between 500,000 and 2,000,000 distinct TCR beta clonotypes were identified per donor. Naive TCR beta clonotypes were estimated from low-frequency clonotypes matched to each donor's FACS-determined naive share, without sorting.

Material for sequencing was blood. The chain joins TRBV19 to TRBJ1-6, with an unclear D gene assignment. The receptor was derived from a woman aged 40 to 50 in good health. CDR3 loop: CASSNSGVSSLLHF. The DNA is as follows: TGTGCCAGTAGTAACTCAGGAGTAAGTTCACTCCTCCACTTT.